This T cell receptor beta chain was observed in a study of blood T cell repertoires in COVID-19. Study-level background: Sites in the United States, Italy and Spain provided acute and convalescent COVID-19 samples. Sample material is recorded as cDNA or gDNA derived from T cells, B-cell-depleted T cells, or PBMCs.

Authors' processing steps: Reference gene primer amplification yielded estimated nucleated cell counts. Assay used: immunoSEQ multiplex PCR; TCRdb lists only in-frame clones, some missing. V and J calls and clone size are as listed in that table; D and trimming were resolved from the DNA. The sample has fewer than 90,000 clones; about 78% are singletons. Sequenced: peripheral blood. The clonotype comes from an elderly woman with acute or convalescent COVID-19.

CDR3 in amino acids: CASSRPTGGVLLDFIFF. The CDR3 region has the DNA TGTGCCAGCAGCCGCCCCACAGGGGGCGTGTTATTGGACTTTATTTTCTTT. This chain links TRBV3-1 (or the pseudogene TRBV3-2) with TRBJ1-1, with 9 bases identical to TRBD1. Germline CDR1 is LGHDT and CDR2 is YNNKEL (reference sequence). CDR3 size: 17 residues. Trimming cost V 4 bases and J 13 bases; bases outside gene matches: 22.